Listed below are T cell receptor beta chains from one sample, sequenced in a study of blood T cell repertoires in COVID-19. TCRdb keeps only in-frame clones here, not all; method: immunoSEQ multiplex PCR. Among about 390,000 clones listed, more than 70% were seen once. The specimen was peripheral blood. Source of these receptors: a woman aged 55-69 years with COVID-19, enrolled during active disease. Both conserved end residues are part of each CDR3. A D gene is named only where the DNA matches it firmly. Expanded clones get a size class; other rows say once, few or many, or leave the size out.

d_gene: .; v_gene: TRBV28; j_gene: TRBJ1-1; abundance: .; CDR3aa: CASSSPRQAENTEAFF; CDR3nt: TGTGCCAGCAGTTCTCCCCGCCAGGCCGAGAACACTGAAGCTTTCTTT
d_gene: TRBD1; v_gene: TRBV2; j_gene: TRBJ1-1; abundance: once; CDR3aa: CASKKDRDTEAFF; CDR3nt: TGTGCCAGCAAAAAAGACAGGGACACTGAAGCTTTCTTT
d_gene: TRBD1; v_gene: TRBV6-5; j_gene: TRBJ1-1; abundance: .; CDR3aa: CASSYGRGRGTEAFF; CDR3nt: TGTGCCAGCAGTTACGGCAGGGGGCGCGGCACTGAAGCTTTCTTT
d_gene: .; v_gene: TRBV18; j_gene: TRBJ1-1; abundance: .; CDR3aa: CASSPSTGMNTEAFF; CDR3nt: TGTGCCAGCTCACCTTCTACAGGGATGAACACTGAAGCTTTCTTT
d_gene: TRBD1; v_gene: TRBV5-6; j_gene: TRBJ1-2; abundance: .; CDR3aa: CASSLEGTGIGYGYTF; CDR3nt: TGTGCCAGCAGCTTGGAGGGGACAGGGATCGGTTATGGCTACACCTTC
d_gene: TRBD1; v_gene: TRBV7-9; j_gene: TRBJ1-4; abundance: few; CDR3aa: CASSLALSRGEKLFF; CDR3nt: TGTGCCAGCAGCTTAGCGCTGTCCAGGGGGGAAAAACTGTTTTTT
d_gene: .; v_gene: TRBV6-5; j_gene: TRBJ2-7; abundance: .; CDR3aa: CASSYSDRGSYEQYF; CDR3nt: TGTGCCAGCAGTTACAGCGACCGGGGATCCTACGAGCAGTACTTC
d_gene: .; v_gene: TRBV6-5; j_gene: TRBJ1-5; abundance: .; CDR3aa: CASSRINGNQPQHF; CDR3nt: TGTGCCAGCAGCCGTATAAATGGCAATCAGCCCCAGCATTTT
d_gene: TRBD1; v_gene: TRBV4-1; j_gene: TRBJ1-5; abundance: few; CDR3aa: CASSQVPDRGHNQPQHF; CDR3nt: TGCGCCAGCAGCCAAGTCCCGGACAGGGGGCACAATCAGCCCCAGCATTTT
d_gene: TRBD1; v_gene: TRBV16; j_gene: TRBJ2-7; abundance: .; CDR3aa: CASSRATGHEQYF; CDR3nt: TGTGCCAGCAGCCGCGCGACAGGGCACGAGCAGTACTTC
d_gene: .; v_gene: TRBV12-5; j_gene: TRBJ2-7; abundance: .; CDR3aa: CASGLGPGGLYEQYF; CDR3nt: TGTGCTAGTGGTCTAGGACCAGGAGGACTCTACGAGCAGTACTTC
d_gene: TRBD1; v_gene: TRBV5-4; j_gene: TRBJ2-3; abundance: .; CDR3aa: CASSPGQGGGDTQYF; CDR3nt: TGTGCCAGCAGTCCCGGACAGGGCGGCGGGGATACGCAGTATTTT
d_gene: .; v_gene: TRBV27; j_gene: TRBJ1-1; abundance: few; CDR3aa: CASSPVARSVTGSKRNTEAFF; CDR3nt: TGTGCCAGCAGTCCTGTTGCTCGTTCGGTTACAGGGAGCAAACGGAACACTGAAGCTTTCTTT
d_gene: TRBD2; v_gene: TRBV5-1; j_gene: TRBJ2-2; abundance: .; CDR3aa: CASSLAASGSNTGELFF; CDR3nt: TGCGCCAGCAGCTTGGCCGCTAGCGGGTCTAACACCGGGGAGCTGTTTTTT
d_gene: .; v_gene: TRBV12-3/TRBV12-4; j_gene: TRBJ2-7; abundance: .; CDR3aa: CASSPRGYEQYF; CDR3nt: TGTGCCAGCAGTCCCCGGGGCTACGAGCAGTACTTC
d_gene: .; v_gene: TRBV6-1; j_gene: TRBJ2-7; abundance: .; CDR3aa: CASSEFGQGPYEQYF; CDR3nt: TGTGCCAGCAGTGAGTTTGGGCAGGGGCCCTACGAGCAGTACTTC
d_gene: .; v_gene: TRBV6-5; j_gene: TRBJ1-6; abundance: once; CDR3aa: CASTADKGSYSPLHF; CDR3nt: TGTGCCAGCACGGCAGACAAGGGGTCCTATTCACCCCTCCACTTT
d_gene: .; v_gene: TRBV5-5; j_gene: TRBJ2-3; abundance: .; CDR3aa: CASSFFPRGSSSTDTQYF; CDR3nt: TGTGCCAGCAGCTTCTTTCCCAGGGGATCGTCTAGCACAGATACGCAGTATTTT
d_gene: TRBD1; v_gene: TRBV18; j_gene: TRBJ1-2; abundance: .; CDR3aa: CASSPDRNYAGYTF; CDR3nt: TGTGCCAGCTCACCGGACAGGAACTACGCTGGCTACACCTTC
d_gene: .; v_gene: TRBV3-1/TRBV3-2; j_gene: TRBJ1-1; abundance: .; CDR3aa: CASSQNRVQDTEAFF; CDR3nt: TGTGCCAGCAGCCAGAACAGGGTCCAGGACACTGAAGCTTTCTTT
d_gene: TRBD1; v_gene: TRBV28; j_gene: TRBJ1-1; abundance: once; CDR3aa: CASSYGTGGTSLVAFF; CDR3nt: TGTGCCAGCAGTTACGGGACAGGGGGCACCAGTTTGGTCGCTTTCTTT
d_gene: TRBD1; v_gene: TRBV5-1; j_gene: TRBJ2-5; abundance: .; CDR3aa: CASSIQGTGGETQYF; CDR3nt: TGCGCCAGCAGCATTCAGGGGACAGGGGGCGAGACCCAGTACTTC
d_gene: TRBD1; v_gene: TRBV3-1/TRBV3-2; j_gene: TRBJ1-2; abundance: many; CDR3aa: CASSSGGDYGYTF; CDR3nt: TGTGCCAGCAGTTCAGGGGGCGACTATGGCTACACCTTC
d_gene: .; v_gene: TRBV7-3; j_gene: TRBJ2-3; abundance: .; CDR3aa: CASSLSAGALDTQYF; CDR3nt: TGTGCCAGCAGCTTAAGTGCAGGGGCCTTAGATACGCAGTATTTT